This TCR beta chain was sequenced for a study of shared clonotypes between healthy human individuals. Findings and caveats of the study: Shared clonotypes: about 5.3% naive CD4, approximately 3.4% naive CD8, about 2.5% memory CD4, more than 0.3% memory CD8. Richness estimates generally favored naive over memory subsets.

Points on this clone: Its antigen is as yet unknown.

Produced via immunoSEQ multiplex PCR; TCRdb's table is partial and in-frame only. The sample records approximately 340,000 clones, over 65% being singletons. The clonotype originates from a man younger than 45 in good health. Sequencing input: memory CD4+ T cells sorted from blood. The subset denotes: CD45RA-negative fraction.

CDR3 coding DNA: TGTGCCAGCAGTGAATATTGGAGGAAAAACCAAGAGACCCAGTACTTC. Translated: CASSEYWRKNQETQYF. V is TRBV6-1 and J is TRBJ2-5, with D maybe TRBD2 (5 bases). Germline V gene lookup returns CDR1 MNHNS and CDR2 SASEGT. This CDR3 has 16 residues. V was cut by 2 bases and J by 0 bases, with 13 bases left in between.